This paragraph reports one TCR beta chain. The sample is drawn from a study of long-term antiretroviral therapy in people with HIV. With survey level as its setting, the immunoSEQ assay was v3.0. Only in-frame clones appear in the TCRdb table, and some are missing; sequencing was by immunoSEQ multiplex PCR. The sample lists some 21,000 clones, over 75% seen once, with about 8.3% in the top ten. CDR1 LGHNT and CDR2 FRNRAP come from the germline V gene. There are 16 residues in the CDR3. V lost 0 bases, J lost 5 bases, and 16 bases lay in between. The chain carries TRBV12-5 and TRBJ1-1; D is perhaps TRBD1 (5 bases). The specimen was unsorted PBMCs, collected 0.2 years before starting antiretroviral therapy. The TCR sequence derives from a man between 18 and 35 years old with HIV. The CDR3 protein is CASGLVVGPGSTEAFF. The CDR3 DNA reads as TGTGCTAGTGGTTTGGTAGTGGGGCCGGGCTCAACTGAAGCTTTCTTT.